The rows below give T cell receptor beta chains drawn from one sample of a study of molecular identifiers for immune sequencing clone quantification. MiXCR, applied by TCRdb to the PCR reads, yields one record per CDR3 protein. The table records more than 550,000 distinct CDR3 sequences, roughly 25% of them present only once. The sample was naive CD8+ T cells from blood, with Jurkat cell RNA spiked in. The receptors stem from a human donor in good health. Some libraries in this study had Jurkat cell RNA spiked in. Both conserved end residues are part of each CDR3. D genes are given only for firm matches. Clone size, where shown, is once, few, many, or a class for clones that have expanded.

length	size	V	J	D	DNA	CDR3
16	few	TRBV24-1	TRBJ2-2	NA	TGTGCCACCAGTGACTCGACAGTCGGGGTCCTCGGGGAGCTGTTTTTT	CATSDSTVGVLGELFF
15	few	TRBV4-2	TRBJ2-1	NA	TGTGCCAGCAGCCCGCTTCGGAGCTCCTACAATGAGCAGTTCTTC	CASSPLRSSYNEQFF
14	many	TRBV24-1	TRBJ2-5	TRBD1	TGTGCCACCAGTGAACGGACAGGCCCTAATACCCAGTACTTC	CATSERTGPNTQYF
15	NA	TRBV6-5	TRBJ2-5	TRBD2	TGTGCCAGCAGCCCACTAGCGGCCCTTAGGGAGACCCAGTACTTC	CASSPLAALRETQYF
15	NA	TRBV5-6	TRBJ2-5	NA	TGTGCCAGCAGCATGGGACCCCCGGTCGGGGAGACCCAGTACTTC	CASSMGPPVGETQYF
15	few	TRBV9	TRBJ2-1	TRBD2	TGTGCCAGCAGCGGGACTAGCGTCTCCTACAATGAGCAGTTCTTC	CASSGTSVSYNEQFF
15	NA	TRBV7-6	TRBJ2-7	NA	TGTGCCAGCAGCTTTAGTGGGGGTGCCCCGGGTGGGCAGTACTTC	CASSFSGGAPGGQYF
15	many	TRBV28	TRBJ2-3	NA	TGTGCCAGCAGTTTTTCCAGGCGGAGCACAGATACGCAGTATTTT	CASSFSRRSTDTQYF
13	many	TRBV29-1	TRBJ2-7	TRBD1	TGCAGCGTTGAGGGTACAGGGGCTTACGAGCAGTACTTC	CSVEGTGAYEQYF
18	NA	TRBV15	TRBJ2-7	NA	TGTGCCACCAGCAGACTCACTTTAGGCGGAGGTTTCAACTACGAGCAGTACTTC	CATSRLTLGGGFNYEQYF
17	NA	TRBV27	TRBJ2-6	NA	TGTGCCAGCAGTCCTCTCCCCATGCGATCTGGGGCCAACGTCCTGACTTTC	CASSPLPMRSGANVLTF
14	many	TRBV27	TRBJ2-7	NA	TGTGCCAGCAGTATACGGCCACTGAACTACGAGCAGTACTTC	CASSIRPLNYEQYF
12	many	TRBV7-9	TRBJ2-3	NA	TGTGCCAGCCAGAAGAGGGACTATACGCAGTATTTT	CASQKRDYTQYF
16	NA	TRBV12-3/TRBV12-4	TRBJ2-6	NA	TGTGCCAGCAGTATCTGGCCAGGGTCTGGGGCCAACGTCCTGACTTTC	CASSIWPGSGANVLTF
15	many	TRBV4-1	TRBJ1-1	NA	TGCGCCAGCAGCCAAGCGATCACAGCAAACACTGAAGCTTTCTTT	CASSQAITANTEAFF
14	few	TRBV7-9	TRBJ1-2	NA	TGTGCCAGCAGCTTAGTAACCCCTAACTATGGCTACACCTTC	CASSLVTPNYGYTF
16	NA	TRBV6-5	TRBJ1-6	TRBD1	TGTGCCAGCAGCCTGCAGGGGGTTTCCTATAATTCACCCCTCCACTTT	CASSLQGVSYNSPLHF
16	NA	TRBV6-5	TRBJ2-3	TRBD2	TGTGCCAGCAGTTACTCGCTAGCGGGAGCCACAGATACGCAGTATTTT	CASSYSLAGATDTQYF
13	NA	TRBV19	TRBJ2-7	NA	TGTGCCAGTAGTATTACCGGAAACTACGAGCAGTACTTC	CASSITGNYEQYF
13	many	TRBV3-1	TRBJ1-1	NA	TGTGCCAGCAGCCAAGGCTTGACGGATGAAGCTTTCTTT	CASSQGLTDEAFF
15	few	TRBV7-9	TRBJ1-4	NA	TGTGCCAGCAGAATAGAACCAGGCACAGATGAAAAACTGTTTTTT	CASRIEPGTDEKLFF
13	many	TRBV4-3	TRBJ2-7	NA	TGCGCCAGCAGCCCCGGACGGGTTTTCGAGCAGTACTTC	CASSPGRVFEQYF
15	NA	TRBV7-2	TRBJ1-3	NA	TGTGCCAGCAGCTTAGACAGGGCCTCTGGAAACACCATATATTTT	CASSLDRASGNTIYF
15	NA	TRBV7-9	TRBJ2-1	TRBD2	TGTGCCAGCACCACAATAGCGGGGGGTTTAGATGAGCAGTTCTTC	CASTTIAGGLDEQFF
13	NA	TRBV9	TRBJ1-2	NA	TGTGCCAGCAGCGTAGGACGTTCGTATGGCTACACCTTC	CASSVGRSYGYTF
13	few	TRBV6-4	TRBJ2-1	NA	TGTGCCAGCAGTGACCGACAGTACAATGAGCAGTTCTTC	CASSDRQYNEQFF